This record covers a single TCR beta chain. Its antigen remains unidentified. The V end lost 3 bases, the J end lost 9 bases, and 15 bases lay between the germline ends. CDR3 length: 13 amino acids. CDR1 and CDR2 from the germline V gene are PRHDT and FYEKMQ (reference sequence). These data originate in a study of beta chain features in type 1 diabetes. cDNA synthesis used the whole RNA isolate, giving expressed TCRB sequences. The study sequenced naive, central memory and regulatory T cell samples to an average of about 4 million reads. Only in-frame clones appear in the TCRdb table, and some are missing; sequencing was by immunoSEQ multiplex PCR. The sample lists roughly 370,000 clones, around 14% occurring once. Staining for CD45RO/CCR7/CD25/CD127/CD95/CD27 allowed sorting of CD4+ naive, central memory, regulatory and stem cell-like memory cells. Broader study findings: A PCR bias possibly favoring shorter templates would apply equally to patients and controls.

The rearrangement uses TRBV13 and TRBJ2-7, with D maybe TRBD2 (6 bases). Sequencing was carried out using naive CD4+ T cells from blood. This clonotype was sampled from a young man in good health. CDR3 nucleotide sequence: TGTGCCAGCAGCTTCCTGGCAGTCGGGGGGCAGTACTTC. Translated: CASSFLAVGGQYF.